The 26 T cell receptor beta chains listed next were all sequenced from one sample in a study of T cell repertoires in cytomegalovirus infection. TCRdb used MiXCR to reprocess the reads, holding one entry per CDR3 protein. This table has some 800,000 distinct CDR3 sequences, 25% to 35% appearing once. Their antigens are not known. Source: cultured CD8+ T cells from PBMCs, taken from culture after CMV antigen stimulation. The receptors originated from a human donor in good health (CMV status not recorded). Some clones in this sample may be carry-over from other donors' samples.

This clonotype was observed a few times. V gene TRBV15 combines with J gene TRBJ2-2; D not resolved. Trimming took 5 bases from V and 3 from J, leaving 10 bases between them. This CDR3 region has 14 residues. Looked up from germline, CDR1 is LNHNV and CDR2 is YYDKDF (reference sequence). CDR3 nucleotide sequence: TGTGCCACCAGCGGGGAAGGCTACACCGGGGAGCTGTTTTTT. Translating it yields CATSGEGYTGELFF.

V is TRBV29-1 and J is TRBJ2-7; TRBD1 matches 8 bases. The V gene's germline CDR1 is SQVTM and CDR2 ANQGSEA. The CDR3 totals 14 residues. Unmatched junction bases numbered 7, after V lost 2 bases and J lost 4 bases. The CDR3 is CSVELTGEVYEQYF. CDR3 DNA: TGCAGCGTTGAATTGACAGGGGAAGTATACGAGCAGTACTTC.

At least ten counts were recorded for this clonotype. V is TRBV12-3 or TRBV12-4 and J is TRBJ1-3; no definite D call. Between the trimmed V and J ends, which lost 1 base and 4 bases, there was a span of 8 bases. The length of the CDR3 is 14 residues. The CDR3 sequence: CASSLDPNGNTIYF. The CDR3 DNA sequence: TGTGCCAGCAGTTTAGATCCGAACGGAAACACCATATATTTT.

The chain is built from TRBV20-1 and TRBJ1-1; D uncertain. The CDR3 has 15 amino acids. The germline V gene has CDR1 DFQATT and CDR2 SNEGSKA (reference sequence). V lost 0 bases and J 3 bases, leaving 14 bases between the germline ends. The CDR3 is CSARDRGGHDTEAFF. CDR3 nucleotide sequence: TGCAGTGCTAGAGATCGGGGAGGGCACGACACTGAAGCTTTCTTT.

This clonotype was observed a few times. This rearrangement joins TRBV7-8 to TRBJ1-5; 8 nucleotides match TRBD1. J lost 3 bases, V lost 1 base, and 17 bases had no gene match. The CDR3 covers 20 residues. CDR1 and CDR2 from the germline V gene are SGHVS and FQNEAQ. CDR3 loop: CASSLGGGQGADHFNQPQHF. In DNA, the CDR3 is TGTGCCAGCAGCTTAGGGGGCGGGCAGGGGGCCGACCATTTCAATCAGCCCCAGCATTTT.

The chain combines TRBV29-1 with TRBJ2-3, with a tentative D call TRBD1 (5 bases). The CDR3 totals 15 residues. V lost 0 bases and J 0 bases, leaving 10 bases between the germline ends. CDR1 and CDR2 (germline): SQVTM, ANQGSEA. The DNA of the CDR3 is TGCAGCGTTGAAGACGACAGTTATAGCACAGATACGCAGTATTTT. Amino acids: CSVEDDSYSTDTQYF.

This clonotype has ten or more counts. The chain couples TRBV7-8 to TRBJ2-1; 9 bases match TRBD2. CDR3 length: 16 amino acids. V dropped 5 bases and J dropped 6; count of bases not matched to a gene: 11. Germline values: CDR1 SGHVS, CDR2 FQNEAQ. The CDR3 DNA reads TGTGCCAGCAGCCCCCCGTCGGGACTAGCAGTCAATGAGCAGTTCTTC. Encoded protein: CASSPPSGLAVNEQFF.

This chain connects TRBV28 to TRBJ1-1, with D perhaps matching TRBD1 (5 bases). V was shortened by 6 bases and J by 1 base, with 12 bases between the two germline ends. This CDR3 is built from 14 residues. From germline, CDR1 is MDHEN and CDR2 SYDVKM. The chain's CDR3 is CASSPRDWNTEAFF. The CDR3 nucleotides are TGTGCCAGCAGCCCCAGGGACTGGAACACTGAAGCTTTCTTT.

The V gene is TRBV6-1, the J gene TRBJ1-3; D is perhaps TRBD1 (5 bases). Germline assignment: CDR1 MNHNS and CDR2 SASEGT. The CDR3 is 15 residues long. Trimming left V 5 bases short and J 0 bases short, with 11 bases between. The DNA of the CDR3 is TGTGCCAGCAGTCTACAGGTTTTCTCTGGAAACACCATATATTTT. Translating it yields CASSLQVFSGNTIYF.

This clonotype showed up just a few times. V usage is TRBV6-5 and J usage is TRBJ1-5, with D hard to call. The CDR3 length is 16 residues. Trimming removed 0 bases at V and 5 bases at J, with 14 bases between. Germline values: CDR1 MNHEY, CDR2 SVGAGI. This CDR3 reads CASSYSKGGPDQPQHF. CDR3 DNA sequence: TGTGCCAGCAGTTACTCGAAGGGAGGGCCAGATCAGCCCCAGCATTTT.

The genes are TRBV4-1 and TRBJ1-1; TRBD1 matches at 8 bases. The CDR3 contains 14 residues. The V gene's germline CDR1 is MGHRA and CDR2 YSYEKL. V was pared by 4 bases and J by 6 bases, with 7 bases of the junction left unmatched. CDR3 in DNA: TGCGCCAGCAGCCTATGGACAGGGACCCCTGAAGCTTTCTTT. Translation: CASSLWTGTPEAFF.

The V gene is TRBV6-2 or TRBV6-3, the J gene TRBJ2-5; either TRBD1 or TRBD2 may supply D (5 bases each). V was clipped by 2 bases and J by 3 bases, with 16 bases between them. This CDR3 is 16 amino acids long. Germline CDR1 MNHEY, CDR2 SVGEGT. In nucleotides, the CDR3 is TGTGCCAGCAGTTACGATGGGGGATGGGCCGAAGAGACCCAGTACTTC. This gives the protein CASSYDGGWAEETQYF.

The V call is TRBV20-1, the J call TRBJ1-1; D is ambiguous. Trimming left V 4 bases short and J 3 bases short, with 21 bases between. CDR1 and CDR2 from the germline V gene are DFQATT and SNEGSKA (reference sequence). CDR3 length equals 16 residues. CDR3 in DNA: TGCAGTGCTAATGGGCCATCGGGGAGGTTCGACACTGAAGCTTTCTTT. As protein: CSANGPSGRFDTEAFF.

The chain has TRBV5-6 and TRBJ1-4, with 7 positions matching TRBD1. Per the germline V gene, CDR1 is SGHDT and CDR2 is YYEEEE. This CDR3 region has 16 residues. V was pared by 0 bases and J by 1 base, with 3 bases of the junction left unmatched. The CDR3 region is CASSLGRQGTNEKLFF. In DNA, the CDR3 is TGTGCCAGCAGCTTGGGGCGACAGGGAACTAATGAAAAACTGTTTTTT.

The sample holds a few counts of this clonotype. This rearrangement joins TRBV7-4 to TRBJ2-1; 7 bases fit TRBD1. V trimming: 6 bases; J trimming: 4 bases; junction bases outside the gene matches: 15. Germline CDR1 reads SGHVT; CDR2 reads SQSDAQ. CDR3 size: 17 residues. CDR3 in amino acids: CASSYQPGQTLYNEQFF. In DNA, the CDR3 is TGTGCCAGCAGTTACCAACCGGGACAGACACTATACAATGAGCAGTTCTTC.

The chain recombines TRBV6-2 or TRBV6-3 with TRBJ2-2; 10 nucleotides align to TRBD1. Unmatched junction bases numbered 22, after V lost 6 bases and J lost 6 bases. This CDR3 comprises 20 residues. Germline assignment: CDR1 MNHEY and CDR2 SVGEGT. CDR3 loop: CASSPIPGQGTGKRPGELFF. The CDR3 DNA reads as TGTGCCAGCAGCCCAATCCCGGGACAGGGGACTGGGAAACGCCCCGGGGAGCTGTTTTTT.

This clonotype was counted between two and nine times. The chain uses TRBV2 and TRBJ2-1; 10 bases agree with TRBD2. V gave up 4 bases and J gave up 0 bases; unmatched junction bases: 6. The germline CDR1 and CDR2 sequences are SNHLY and FYNNEI. There are 17 residues in the CDR3. CDR3 in amino acids: CASSGGSGGFSYNEQFF. The CDR3 DNA follows: TGTGCCAGCAGTGGGGGTAGCGGGGGGTTCTCCTACAATGAGCAGTTCTTC.

J is TRBJ1-1 and V is TRBV19; no definite D call. CDR3 length: 13 amino acids. The V end lost 10 bases, the J end lost 5 bases, and 17 bases lay between the germline ends. CDR1 and CDR2 from the germline V gene are LNHDA and SQIVND (reference sequence). CDR3 DNA sequence: TGTGCCATCTTCGCGGGAGAGAAAACTGAAGCTTTCTTT. Amino acids: CAIFAGEKTEAFF.

A note on this clonotype: The junction shows a germline mismatch at one end, possibly a read error. This chain joins TRBV7-3 and TRBJ1-6; D is ambiguous. The CDR3 spans 15 residues. Germline loops: CDR1 SGHTA, CDR2 FQGTGA. The CDR3 sequence is CACSFSVVNNSPLHF. CDR3 nucleotides: TGTGCCTGCAGCTTCTCGGTTGTTAATAATTCACCCCTCCACTTT.

The rearrangement links TRBV12-3 or TRBV12-4 to TRBJ2-3, with 7 bases lining up with TRBD1. Losses at the gene ends were 5 bases for V and 3 bases for J; bases not matched to a gene: 8. The CDR3 covers 15 residues. The CDR3 protein is CASSLWDSQTDTQYF. The CDR3 DNA sequence: TGTGCCAGCAGTCTATGGGACAGTCAAACAGATACGCAGTATTTT.

This clonotype was seen a handful of times. The gene calls are TRBV7-2 and TRBJ2-1; 7 bases are shared with TRBD2. With V trimmed by 5 bases and J by 5 bases, 9 bases remained unmatched. The CDR3 has 15 amino acids. Germline values: CDR1 SGHTA, CDR2 FQGNSA. CDR3 residues: CASSTRGRVNNEQFF. CDR3 sequence (DNA): TGTGCCAGCAGCACCCGGGGGAGGGTAAACAATGAGCAGTTCTTC.

A single count supports this clonotype. The J gene is TRBJ2-2, the V gene TRBV19, with 7 bases matching TRBD1. Germline assignment: CDR1 LNHDA and CDR2 SQIVND (reference sequence). With 6 bases clipped from V and 5 bases from J, the junction kept 3 bases outside the gene matches. The CDR3 consists of 13 residues. Here the CDR3 DNA reads TGTGCCAGTAGGCCCAGGGGGACCGGGGAGCTGTTTTTT. Protein sequence: CASRPRGTGELFF. Using reference TRBV19 and TRBJ2-2 for the parts outside the CDR3, the full variable domain is DGGITQSPKYLFRKEGQNVTLSCEQNLNHDAMYWYRQDPGQGLRLIYYSQIVNDFQKGDIAEGYSVSREKKESFPLTVTSAQKNPTAFYLCASRPRGTGELFFGEGSRLTVL.

This sequence joins TRBV7-6 and TRBJ1-2; weak D call: TRBD1 (6 bases). Germline V lookup: CDR1 SGHVS, CDR2 FNYEAQ. This CDR3 spans 13 amino acids. V lost 3 bases and J 6 bases, leaving 11 bases between the germline ends. The CDR3 sequence is CASSFSDRNGYTF. The CDR3 nucleotides read TGTGCCAGCAGCTTCAGCGACAGGAATGGCTACACCTTC.

The genes are TRBV7-6 and TRBJ2-7, with TRBD1 matching 7 bases. The CDR3 sequence is 16 residues long. The V segment lost 7 bases and the J segment 2 bases; nucleotides outside the gene matches: 14. The V gene's germline CDR1 is SGHVS and CDR2 FNYEAQ. The CDR3 here is CASKNTNRDRTYEQYF. The CDR3 DNA reads as TGTGCCAGCAAAAACACCAACCGGGACAGAACCTACGAGCAGTACTTC.

There are a few counts of this clonotype. This chain joins TRBV4-1 and TRBJ2-7, with 9 bases that match TRBD1. Germline V gives CDR1 MGHRA, CDR2 YSYEKL. With V trimmed by 5 bases and J by 2 bases, 7 bases remained unmatched. There are 15 residues in the CDR3. The CDR3: CASSLSRDRAYEQYF. In nucleotides, the CDR3 is TGCGCCAGCAGCTTAAGCCGGGACAGGGCCTACGAGCAGTACTTC.

This clonotype was counted between two and nine times. The rearrangement links TRBV19 to TRBJ1-2; no clear D gene. V was clipped by 6 bases and J by 6 bases, with 14 bases between them. Per germline, CDR1 LNHDA and CDR2 SQIVND (reference sequence). This CDR3 is 13 amino acids long. CDR3 amino acids: CASSPHGVDGYTF. The CDR3 nucleotides read TGTGCCAGTAGCCCTCACGGAGTGGATGGCTACACCTTC.